Following are 13 T cell receptor beta chains from one sample sequenced in a study of T-cell reconstitution after alpha-beta-depleted transplantation in children. The TCRbeta library incorporated unique molecular identifiers. Using its own MiXCR run on the PCR reads, TCRdb lists one record per CDR3 protein. The sample holds roughly 70,000 distinct CDR3 sequences, around 4.7% seen once. The sample was PBMCs, mostly from graft donor cells, taken 180 days after TCRalphabeta/CD19-depleted stem cell transplant. The receptors here all came from a boy under two years old who had a stem cell transplant for acute myeloid leukemia, so the T cells may come from the graft donor.

The chain links TRBV29-1 to TRBJ2-1; 8 nucleotides agree with TRBD2. Germline-derived CDR1 and CDR2 are SQVTM and ANQGSEA. The CDR3 length is 15 residues. V lost 4 bases, J lost 5 bases, and 10 bases stayed unmatched. The CDR3 DNA reads TGCAGCGTTGCGGGGGGGGACAAAGCAGACAATGAGCAGTTCTTC. Encoded protein: CSVAGGDKADNEQFF.

This clonotype was observed at least ten times. The rearrangement joins TRBV28 to TRBJ2-2; a weak D match, TRBD1 (6 bases). Trimming took 7 bases from V and 4 from J, leaving 10 bases between them. Per germline, CDR1 MDHEN and CDR2 SYDVKM. The CDR3 length is 13 residues. The CDR3, as DNA: TGTGCCAGCAAACAGGGTCCCACCGGGGAGCTGTTTTTT. It specifies CASKQGPTGELFF.

There are many counts of this clonotype. J is TRBJ2-7 and V is TRBV7-9; D remains ambiguous. With 5 bases removed from V and 3 bases from J, the gap between germline ends came to 11 bases. CDR1 and CDR2 from the germline V gene are SEHNR and FQNEAQ (reference sequence). The CDR3 length is 13 residues. CDR3 sequence reads: CASSLEGIYEQYF. Written as DNA, the CDR3 is TGTGCCAGCAGCCTTGAAGGAATCTACGAGCAGTACTTC.

Many counts were recorded for this clonotype. The rearrangement uses TRBV12-3 or TRBV12-4 and TRBJ1-6; the D gene is possibly TRBD1 (5 bases). This CDR3 contains 16 residues. The V gene lost 7 bases and the J gene lost 9 bases, with 22 bases spanning the gap. Here the CDR3 DNA reads TGTGCCAGCACCGACAGTTTCCTATGGGGATTTTCACCCCTCCACTTT. Protein: CASTDSFLWGFSPLHF.

This clonotype was seen ten or more times. V gene TRBV5-1 combines with J gene TRBJ2-1; TRBD2 agrees at 12 bases. Per germline, CDR1 SGHRS and CDR2 YFSETQ. This CDR3 has 14 residues. V shed 4 bases and J 4 bases; nucleotides not matched to a gene: 0. The CDR3 sequence is CASSTSGGYNEQFF. The CDR3 bases are TGCGCCAGCAGCACTAGCGGGGGGTACAATGAGCAGTTCTTC. The entire variable domain, with the rest obtained from reference TRBV5-1 and TRBJ2-1, is as follows: KAGVTQTPRYLIKTRGQQVTLSCSPISGHRSVSWYQQTPGQGLQFLFEYFSETQRNKGNFPGRFSGRQFSNSRSEMNVSTLELGDSALYLCASSTSGGYNEQFFGPGTRLTVL.

This clonotype was found many times. The V call is TRBV7-2, the J call TRBJ2-1; 7 bases line up with TRBD2. Germline CDR1 and CDR2: SGHTA and FQGNSA. Unmatched junction bases numbered 8, after V lost 5 bases and J lost 7 bases. The CDR3 totals 14 residues. This CDR3 reads CASSPRAGMNEQFF. CDR3 sequence (DNA): TGTGCCAGCAGCCCCAGAGCGGGGATGAATGAGCAGTTCTTC.

The V and J genes are TRBV6-2 or TRBV6-3 and TRBJ2-1; D gene ambiguous. The length of the CDR3 is 12 residues. V lost 6 bases and J 4 bases, leaving 7 bases between the germline ends. CDR1 and CDR2 (germline): MNHEY, SVGEGT. CDR3 protein: CASSTAYNEQFF. The CDR3 nucleotides read TGTGCCAGCAGCACTGCTTACAATGAGCAGTTCTTC.

This clonotype was observed many times. The chain has TRBV27 and TRBJ2-3, with 9 bases identical to TRBD1. This CDR3 is 14 amino acids long. V was pared by 5 bases and J by 6 bases, with 6 bases of the junction left unmatched. Germline V gene lookup returns CDR1 MNHEY and CDR2 SMNVEV (reference sequence). DNA for the CDR3: TGTGCCAGCAGTCTCGGACAGGGGAGCGATACGCAGTATTTT. It codes for CASSLGQGSDTQYF.

This clonotype was detected only a few times. This rearrangement joins TRBV4-2 to TRBJ2-5; 9 bases match TRBD2. The length of the CDR3 is 18 residues. V was pared by 4 bases and J by 4 bases, with 16 bases of the junction left unmatched. Germline V lookup: CDR1 LGHNA, CDR2 YNFKEQ. CDR3: CASSPWMRGRGGRETQYF. The CDR3 region has the DNA TGTGCCAGCAGCCCTTGGATGCGGGGGCGGGGGGGCCGAGAGACCCAGTACTTC.

This clonotype was recorded many times. The chain recombines TRBV30 with TRBJ2-4; D gene uncertain. Germline V CDR1 and CDR2: GTSNPN, SVGIG (reference sequence). This CDR3 comprises 14 residues. V lost 2 bases and J lost 0, with 8 bases in between. The CDR3 nucleotides are TGTGCCTGGAGTTTACTTTTAGCCAAAAACATTCAGTACTTC. It encodes CAWSLLLAKNIQYF.

In its sample, this clonotype was seen a few times. The chain has TRBV3-1 and TRBJ2-1; D possibly corresponds to TRBD2 (5 bases). The CDR3 spans 15 residues. The germline V gene has CDR1 LGHDT and CDR2 YNNKEL (reference sequence). Between the trimmed V and J ends, which lost 1 base and 8 bases, there was a span of 15 bases. The CDR3 loop reads CASSQGGSAGDEQFF. DNA of the CDR3: TGTGCCAGCAGCCAAGGGGGTAGCGCAGGTGATGAGCAGTTCTTC.

This clonotype was observed at least ten times. V usage is TRBV2 and J usage is TRBJ2-3, with 7 bases matching TRBD1. The CDR3 spans 14 residues. Germline V gives CDR1 SNHLY, CDR2 FYNNEI. The junction had 4 bases not matched to a gene; V was cut back by 5 bases and J by 2 bases. The CDR3 spells CASSPDRATDTQYF. The CDR3 DNA sequence: TGTGCCAGCAGTCCTGACAGGGCCACAGATACGCAGTATTTT.

At least ten counts were recorded for this clonotype. CDR3 protein: CASSPTVAPVGETQYF. CDR3 DNA: TGTGCCAGCAGCCCAACGGTGGCCCCTGTCGGAGAGACCCAGTACTTC. V is TRBV7-8 and J is TRBJ2-5; D is uncertain. This CDR3 region has 16 residues. Germline V lookup: CDR1 SGHVS, CDR2 FQNEAQ. Trimming pared 5 bases from V and 4 bases from J, leaving 20 bases between.